The 20 T cell receptor beta chains below were found in one sample sequenced in a study of blood T cell repertoires in COVID-19. Method: immunoSEQ multiplex PCR; TCRdb's copy keeps in-frame clones and lacks some. This table holds 110,000 or so clones, 84% found once. The sequenced material came from peripheral blood. The receptors were sampled from a woman between 45 and 65 years old with acute or convalescent COVID-19.

The chain carries TRBV3-1 (or the pseudogene TRBV3-2) and TRBJ2-3; 8 bases are shared with TRBD2. After removal of 3 bases from V and 0 bases from J, the junction contained 14 bases not matched to a gene. Germline-derived CDR1 and CDR2 are LGHDT and YNNKEL (reference sequence). The CDR3 contains 19 residues. DNA for the CDR3: TGTGCCAGCAGCCAGGTCCTGGGGGAGCGGGGGAACAGCACAGATACGCAGTATTTT. Its translation: CASSQVLGERGNSTDTQYF.

In its sample, this clone was seen once. The chain uses TRBV6-5 and TRBJ1-5, with 12 bases fitting TRBD1. Germline V gene data show CDR1 as MNHEY and CDR2 as SVGAGI. V lost 6 bases to trimming and J lost 6 bases; unmatched junction nucleotides: 6. CDR3 length equals 15 residues. DNA of the CDR3: TGTGCCAGCAGATCCGGGACAGGGGGCACTCAGCCCCAGCATTTT. This codes for CASRSGTGGTQPQHF.

The gene calls are TRBV14 and TRBJ1-2; no clear D. Germline V CDR1 and CDR2: SGHDN, FVKESK. The CDR3 extends over 13 amino acids. V was cut by 1 base and J by 5 bases, with 8 bases left in between. CDR3 protein: CASSQGTHYGYTF. The CDR3 DNA sequence: TGTGCCAGCAGCCAAGGAACACATTATGGCTACACCTTC.

This clone was counted only a few times. The CDR3 DNA reads as TGTGCCAGCAGTCGGCCCCCGGGTAACTATGGCTACACCTTC. Encoded protein: CASSRPPGNYGYTF. This chain uses TRBV2 with TRBJ1-2; the D is unclear. From germline, CDR1 is SNHLY and CDR2 FYNNEI. Trimming took off 5 bases at V and 1 base at J, with 11 bases between the two ends. CDR3 length equals 14 residues.

The chain links TRBV28 to TRBJ1-1, with D maybe TRBD1 (5 bases). The CDR3 covers 15 residues. The V end lost 5 bases, the J end lost 2 bases, and 15 bases lay between the germline ends. Germline-derived CDR1 and CDR2 are MDHEN and SYDVKM. Here the CDR3 DNA reads TGTGCCAGCAGTCCGACGACAGATCTTAACACTGAAGCTTTCTTT. Residues: CASSPTTDLNTEAFF.

The chain has TRBV18 and TRBJ2-5, with TRBD1 matching over 7 bases. The V gene end was trimmed by 3 bases and the J gene end by 1 base; junction bases not matched to a gene: 5. The CDR3 runs to 15 residues. Germline V gene data show CDR1 as KGHSH and CDR2 as LQKENI. CDR3 nucleotides: TGTGCCAGCTCACCGATACAGGGGATCCAAGAGACCCAGTACTTC. This encodes CASSPIQGIQETQYF. Combining the CDR3 with reference TRBV18 and TRBJ2-5 gives the whole variable domain NAGVMQNPRHLVRRRGQEARLRCSPMKGHSHVYWYRQLPEEGLKFMVYLQKENIIDESGMPKERFSAEFPKEGPSILRIQQVVRGDSAAYFCASSPIQGIQETQYFGPGTRLLVL.

The chain uses TRBV5-8 and TRBJ2-6, with D tentatively TRBD1 (5 bases). The CDR3 loop spans 18 amino acids. Per the germline V gene, CDR1 is SGHTS and CDR2 is YDEGEE. Trimming shortened V by 0 bases and J by 0 bases, and 13 bases separated the two germline ends. The CDR3 sequence is CASSLGDSYFSGANVLTF. The CDR3 coding sequence is TGTGCCAGCAGCTTGGGTGACAGTTACTTCTCTGGGGCCAACGTCCTGACTTTC.

The chain employs TRBV3-1 (or the pseudogene TRBV3-2) and TRBJ1-2, with 7 bases aligning to TRBD1. The V segment lost 8 bases and the J segment 3 bases; nucleotides outside the gene matches: 12. CDR1 and CDR2 from the germline V gene are LGHDT and YNNKEL (reference sequence). There are 15 residues in the CDR3. CDR3 nucleotides: TGTGCCAGCGGGACGAGGGGGCGCCTGGACTATGGCTACACCTTC. Translated: CASGTRGRLDYGYTF.

The rearrangement joins TRBV5-4 to TRBJ2-2; TRBD2 aligns across 9 bases. CDR1 and CDR2 from the germline V gene are SGHNT and YYREEE (reference sequence). V gave up 1 base and J gave up 3 bases; unmatched junction bases: 4. CDR3 length equals 16 residues. The CDR3 region is CASSLQRGADTGELFF. The CDR3, as DNA: TGTGCCAGCAGCTTGCAGCGGGGGGCCGACACCGGGGAGCTGTTTTTT.

The V and J genes are TRBV3-1 (or the pseudogene TRBV3-2) and TRBJ2-3, with TRBD1 as a possible D gene (6 bases). Trimming pared 2 bases from V and 4 bases from J, leaving 19 bases between. Germline V gene data show CDR1 as LGHDT and CDR2 as YNNKEL (reference sequence). This CDR3 is 17 amino acids long. CDR3 sequence (DNA): TGTGCCAGCAGCCAACTGGGGAAGGGGGTAGAGTCAGATACGCAGTATTTT. It translates to CASSQLGKGVESDTQYF.

A single count supports this clone. The V call is TRBV30, the J call TRBJ1-2; no reliable D call. In germline, CDR1 is GTSNPN, CDR2 SVGIG (reference sequence). Trimming shortened V by 2 bases and J by 6 bases, and 25 bases separated the two germline ends. There are 17 residues in the CDR3. The CDR3 here is CAWSLPGSRGLLNGYTF. The CDR3 DNA follows: TGTGCCTGGAGTTTACCCGGGTCCAGAGGCCTTTTAAATGGCTACACCTTC.

The chain recombines TRBV11-3 with TRBJ2-1; D is unresolved. Germline V gene data show CDR1 as SGHNT and CDR2 as YENEEA. V lost 6 bases and J lost 0, with 12 bases in between. There are 15 residues in the CDR3. The CDR3 nucleotides are TGTGCCAGCAGTCCCATTAGAGGCTCCTACAATGAGCAGTTCTTC. This encodes CASSPIRGSYNEQFF.

This clone has just one count. The chain couples TRBV9 to TRBJ1-2; D unclear. V was trimmed by 1 base and J by 7 bases, leaving 11 bases between them. This CDR3 is 13 amino acids long. Germline V lookup: CDR1 SGDLS, CDR2 YYNGEE. CDR3 sequence (DNA): TGTGCCAGCAGCGTAAGACGCGGTTCTGGCTACACCTTC. Translated, it gives CASSVRRGSGYTF.

The rearrangement joins TRBV14 to TRBJ2-1; 14 nucleotides match TRBD2. The CDR3 totals 16 residues. Germline-derived CDR1 and CDR2 are SGHDN and FVKESK. Unmatched junction bases numbered 10, after V lost 8 bases and J lost 7 bases. CDR3 residues: CASSPLGTSGGNEQFF. The CDR3, as DNA: TGTGCCAGCTCCCCCCTCGGGACTAGCGGGGGTAATGAGCAGTTCTTC.

The V call is TRBV6-1, the J call TRBJ2-3; 10 bases map to TRBD2. With V trimmed by 6 bases and J by 1 base, 4 bases remained unmatched. The germline V gene has CDR1 MNHNS and CDR2 SASEGT. The CDR3 has 15 residues. Here the CDR3 reads CASRPAGGGTDTQYF. In DNA, the CDR3 is TGTGCCAGCAGACCAGCGGGGGGGGGCACAGATACGCAGTATTTT.

V and J are TRBV7-2 and TRBJ2-3, with TRBD1 as a possible D gene (5 bases). V shed 1 base and J shed 6 bases, with 23 bases lying between them. The CDR3 is 18 residues long. From germline, CDR1 is SGHTA and CDR2 FQGNSA. CDR3 nucleotide sequence: TGTGCCAGCAGCTTAGGAGGCCCCCAGGGTTGGAACTTTGATACGCAGTATTTT. Protein product: CASSLGGPQGWNFDTQYF.

The chain joins TRBV9 to TRBJ1-6; no reliable D call. The CDR3 is made up of 16 amino acids. With 0 bases removed from V and 1 base from J, the gap between germline ends came to 8 bases. Germline V lookup: CDR1 SGDLS, CDR2 YYNGEE. In nucleotides, the CDR3 is TGTGCCAGCAGCGTAGAGGAGGCATCCTATAATTCACCCCTCCACTTT. Its protein product is CASSVEEASYNSPLHF.

The chain recombines TRBV14 with TRBJ2-5; no clear D. Germline-derived CDR1 and CDR2 are SGHDN and FVKESK. Trimming shortened V by 1 base and J by 5 bases, and 11 bases separated the two germline ends. This CDR3 region has 14 residues. The CDR3 sequence: CASSQVISSETQYF. CDR3 coding DNA: TGTGCCAGCAGCCAAGTTATCAGTTCCGAGACCCAGTACTTC. Full variable domain (outside the CDR3, taken from reference TRBV14 and TRBJ2-5): EAGVTQFPSHSVIEKGQTVTLRCDPISGHDNLYWYRRVMGKEIKFLLHFVKESKQDESGMPNNRFLAERTGGTYSTLKVQPAELEDSGVYFCASSQVISSETQYFGPGTRLLVL.

This clone has a handful of counts. This sequence joins TRBV24-1 and TRBJ1-5, with D hard to call. The CDR3 sequence is 15 residues long. Germline CDR1 is KGHDR and CDR2 is SFDVKD. The V end lost 7 bases, the J end lost 1 base, and 13 bases lay between the germline ends. CDR3: CATRGGGESNQPQHF. DNA of the CDR3: TGTGCCACCAGGGGAGGAGGAGAGAGCAATCAGCCCCAGCATTTT.

The V gene is TRBV27, the J gene TRBJ1-6; TRBD1 matches 9 bases. Germline V gives CDR1 MNHEY, CDR2 SMNVEV (reference sequence). The V and J ends lost 5 bases and 8 bases, in that order; junction bases with no gene match: 19. The CDR3 runs to 19 residues. In nucleotides, the CDR3 is TGTGCCAGCAGTCGCTCGGGACAGGGTTTCGGGGGGAGGTATTCACCCCTCCACTTT. It encodes CASSRSGQGFGGRYSPLHF.